This entry is about one T cell receptor beta chain. The entry originates in a study of CD8+CD57+ T cells in acquired aplastic anemia. TCR beta VDJ and CDR3 were profiled, and genomic DNA was the template. MiXCR, applied by TCRdb to the reads, yields one record per CDR3 protein. The sample yields 40,000 or so distinct CDR3 sequences, 75% to 85% seen once. This CDR3 contains 12 residues. The V gene end was trimmed by 9 bases and the J gene end by 3 bases; junction bases not matched to a gene: 4. Germline CDR1 reads SNHLY; CDR2 reads FYNNEI. Sequences were obtained from sorted CD4+, CD8+, or CD8+CD57+ T cells (not recorded which) from PBMCs. This TCR derives from a human donor in good health, serving as a control. The chain carries TRBV2 and TRBJ1-2; TRBD1 matches at 7 bases. CDR3 protein: CASRDSYYGYTF. The CDR3 coding sequence is TGTGCCAGTCGGGACAGCTACTATGGCTACACCTTC.